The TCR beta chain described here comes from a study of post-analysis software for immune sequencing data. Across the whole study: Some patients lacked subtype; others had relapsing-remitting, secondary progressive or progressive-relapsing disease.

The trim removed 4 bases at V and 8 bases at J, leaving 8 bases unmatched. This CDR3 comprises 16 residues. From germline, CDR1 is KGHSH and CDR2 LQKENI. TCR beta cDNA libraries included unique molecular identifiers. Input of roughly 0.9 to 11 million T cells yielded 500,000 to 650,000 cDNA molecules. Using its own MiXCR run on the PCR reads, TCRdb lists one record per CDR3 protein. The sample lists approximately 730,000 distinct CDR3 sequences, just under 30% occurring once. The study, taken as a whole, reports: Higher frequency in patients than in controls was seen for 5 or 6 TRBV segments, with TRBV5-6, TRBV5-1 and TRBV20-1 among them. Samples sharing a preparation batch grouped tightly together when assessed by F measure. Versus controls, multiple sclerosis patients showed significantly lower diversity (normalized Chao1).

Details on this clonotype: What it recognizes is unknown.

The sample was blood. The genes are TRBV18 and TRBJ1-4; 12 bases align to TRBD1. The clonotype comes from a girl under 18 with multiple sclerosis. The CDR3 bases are TGTGCCAGCTCACTGGGACAGGGGGCCTTGCGAGAAAAACTGTTTTTT. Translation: CASSLGQGALREKLFF.